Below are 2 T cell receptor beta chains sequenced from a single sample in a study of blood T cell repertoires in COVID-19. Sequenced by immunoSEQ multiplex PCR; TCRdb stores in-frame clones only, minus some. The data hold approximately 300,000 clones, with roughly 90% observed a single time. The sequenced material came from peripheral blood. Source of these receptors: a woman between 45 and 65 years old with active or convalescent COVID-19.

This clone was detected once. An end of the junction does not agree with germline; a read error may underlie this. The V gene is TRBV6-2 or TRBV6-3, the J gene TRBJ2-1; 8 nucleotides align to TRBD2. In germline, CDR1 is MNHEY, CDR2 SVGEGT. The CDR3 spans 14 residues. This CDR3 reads CASSRALAVGYTVF. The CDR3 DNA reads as TGTGCCAGCAGCCGTGCACTAGCGGTCGGGTATACGGTCTTC.

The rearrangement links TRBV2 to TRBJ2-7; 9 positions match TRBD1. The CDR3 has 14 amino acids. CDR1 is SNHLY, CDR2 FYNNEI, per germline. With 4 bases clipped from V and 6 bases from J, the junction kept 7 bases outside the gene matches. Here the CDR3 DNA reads TGTGCCAGCAGTGGGGGGACAGGGTCGACCGAGCAGTACTTC. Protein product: CASSGGTGSTEQYF.